This TCR beta chain was identified during a study of cytomegalovirus exposure and HLA in healthy donors. Regarding the study as a whole: Cytomegalovirus association was listed for 150 or so TCR beta chains.

In the PCR, 60 Vbeta and 13 Jbeta primers were used. Here immunoSEQ multiplex PCR was the method, and the copy in TCRdb shows in-frame clones only, minus some. The sample includes roughly 120,000 clones, about two thirds seen only once; the top ten take approximately 9%. The CDR3 length is 15 residues. Trimming took 5 bases from V and 4 from J; bases not matched to a gene: 5. The germline V gene has CDR1 SGHVS and CDR2 FNYEAQ. Notes on this clone: No antigen is known for it.

The chain joins TRBV7-6 to TRBJ1-2, with TRBD1 matching over 12 bases. This TCR was recovered from a man aged 25 to 40 in good health and CMV-seropositive. Specimen: PBMCs. CDR3 residues: CASSPPGQGAYGYTF. In nucleotides, the CDR3 is TGTGCCAGCAGCCCCCCGGGACAGGGGGCCTATGGCTACACCTTC.